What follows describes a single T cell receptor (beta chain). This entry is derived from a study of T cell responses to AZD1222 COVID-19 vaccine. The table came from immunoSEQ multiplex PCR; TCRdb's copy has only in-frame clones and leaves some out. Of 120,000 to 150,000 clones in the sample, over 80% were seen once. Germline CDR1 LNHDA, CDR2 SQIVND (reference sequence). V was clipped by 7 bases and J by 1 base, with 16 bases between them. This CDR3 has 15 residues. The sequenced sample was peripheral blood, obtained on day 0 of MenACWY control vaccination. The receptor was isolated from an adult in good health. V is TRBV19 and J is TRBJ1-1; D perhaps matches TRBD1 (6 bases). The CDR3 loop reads CASTSRGATNTEAFF. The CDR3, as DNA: TGTGCCAGTACCTCTAGGGGGGCCACGAACACTGAAGCTTTCTTT.